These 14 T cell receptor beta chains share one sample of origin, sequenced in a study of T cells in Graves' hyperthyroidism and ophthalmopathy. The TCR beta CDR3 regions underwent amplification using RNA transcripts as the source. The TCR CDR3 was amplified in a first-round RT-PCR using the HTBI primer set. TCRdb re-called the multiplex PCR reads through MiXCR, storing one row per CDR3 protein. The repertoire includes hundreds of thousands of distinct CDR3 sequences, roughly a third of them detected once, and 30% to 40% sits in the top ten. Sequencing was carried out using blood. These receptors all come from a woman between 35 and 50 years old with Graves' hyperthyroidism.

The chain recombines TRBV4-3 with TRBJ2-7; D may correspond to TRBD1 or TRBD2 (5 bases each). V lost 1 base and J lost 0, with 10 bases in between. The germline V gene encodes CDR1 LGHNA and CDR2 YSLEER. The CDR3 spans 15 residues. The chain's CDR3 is CASSQVWGSSYEQYF. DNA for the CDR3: TGCGCCAGCAGCCAAGTTTGGGGGTCCTCCTACGAGCAGTACTTC.

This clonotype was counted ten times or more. This CDR3 is CASRQSRGDGEKLFF. The CDR3, as DNA: TGTGCCAGCAGACAAAGCAGGGGGGATGGTGAAAAACTGTTTTTT. The rearrangement links TRBV7-9 to TRBJ1-4, with TRBD1 matching 7 bases. The CDR3 length is 15 residues. Germline CDR1 reads SEHNR; CDR2 reads FQNEAQ (reference sequence). The junction had 11 bases not matched to a gene; V was cut back by 6 bases and J by 7 bases.

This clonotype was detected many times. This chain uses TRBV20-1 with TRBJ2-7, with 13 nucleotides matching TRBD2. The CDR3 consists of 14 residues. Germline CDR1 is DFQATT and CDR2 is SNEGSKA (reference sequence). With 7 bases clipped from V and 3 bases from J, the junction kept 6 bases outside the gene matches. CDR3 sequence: CSVPTSGRIYEQYF. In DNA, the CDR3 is TGCAGTGTCCCGACTAGCGGGAGGATCTACGAGCAGTACTTC.

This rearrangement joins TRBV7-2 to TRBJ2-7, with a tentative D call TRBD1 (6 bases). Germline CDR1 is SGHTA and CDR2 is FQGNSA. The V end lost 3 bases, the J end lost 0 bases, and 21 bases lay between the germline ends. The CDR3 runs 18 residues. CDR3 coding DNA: TGTGCCAGCAGCTTGATCCCGTGGACAGCTAACTTCTCCTACGAGCAGTACTTC. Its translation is CASSLIPWTANFSYEQYF.

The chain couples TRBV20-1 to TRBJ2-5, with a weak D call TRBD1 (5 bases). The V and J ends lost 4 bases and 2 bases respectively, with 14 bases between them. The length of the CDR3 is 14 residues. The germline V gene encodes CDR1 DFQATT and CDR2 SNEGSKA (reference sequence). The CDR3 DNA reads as TGCAGTGCTATGGGGCTAGGCTCGCAAGAGACCCAGTACTTC. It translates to CSAMGLGSQETQYF.

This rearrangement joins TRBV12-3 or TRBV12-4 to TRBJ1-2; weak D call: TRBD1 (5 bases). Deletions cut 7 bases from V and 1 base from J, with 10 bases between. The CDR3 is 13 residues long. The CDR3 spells CASKGPGNYGYTF. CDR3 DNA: TGTGCCAGCAAGGGGCCCGGTAACTATGGCTACACCTTC.

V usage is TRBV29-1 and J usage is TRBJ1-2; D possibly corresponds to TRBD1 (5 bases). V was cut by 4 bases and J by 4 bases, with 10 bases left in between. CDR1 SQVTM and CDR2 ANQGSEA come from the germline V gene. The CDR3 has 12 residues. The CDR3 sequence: CSVGAGGYGYTF. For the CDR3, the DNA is TGCAGCGTTGGGGCCGGGGGCTATGGCTACACCTTC.

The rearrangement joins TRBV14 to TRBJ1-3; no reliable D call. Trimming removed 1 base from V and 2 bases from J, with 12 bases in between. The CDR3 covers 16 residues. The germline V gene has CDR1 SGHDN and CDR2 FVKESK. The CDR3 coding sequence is TGTGCCAGCAGCCAAGTGGTCAAAAGCCCTGGAAACACCATATATTTT. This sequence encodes CASSQVVKSPGNTIYF.

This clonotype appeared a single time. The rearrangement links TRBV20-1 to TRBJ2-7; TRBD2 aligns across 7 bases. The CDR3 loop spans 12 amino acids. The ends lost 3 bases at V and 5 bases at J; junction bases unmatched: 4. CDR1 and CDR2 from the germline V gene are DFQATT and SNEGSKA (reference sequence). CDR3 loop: CSASGEGNEQYF. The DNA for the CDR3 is TGCAGTGCTAGCGGGGAGGGAAACGAGCAGTACTTC.

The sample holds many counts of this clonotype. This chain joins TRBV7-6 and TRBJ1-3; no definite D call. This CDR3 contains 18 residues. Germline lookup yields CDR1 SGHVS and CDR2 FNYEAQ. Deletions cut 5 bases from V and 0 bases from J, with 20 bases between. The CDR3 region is CASSPHGPNLVSGNTIYF. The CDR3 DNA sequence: TGTGCCAGCAGCCCACATGGCCCAAATCTTGTCTCTGGAAACACCATATATTTT.

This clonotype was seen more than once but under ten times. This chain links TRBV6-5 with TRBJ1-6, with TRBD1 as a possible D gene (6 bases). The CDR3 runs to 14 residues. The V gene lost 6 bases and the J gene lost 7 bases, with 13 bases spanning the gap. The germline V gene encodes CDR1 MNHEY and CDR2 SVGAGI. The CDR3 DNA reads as TGTGCCAGCAGAACCGACAGGAGAAATTCACCCCTCCACTTT. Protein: CASRTDRRNSPLHF.

CDR3 loop: CASTLGAAPYGYTF. CDR3 nucleotides: TGTGCCAGCACCTTAGGGGCAGCCCCATATGGCTACACCTTC. The chain has TRBV19 and TRBJ1-2; a possible D gene is TRBD1 (5 bases). Germline V gene sequence: CDR1 LNHDA, CDR2 SQIVND (reference sequence). CDR3 length equals 14 residues. Between the trimmed V and J ends, which lost 9 bases and 5 bases, there was a span of 19 bases.

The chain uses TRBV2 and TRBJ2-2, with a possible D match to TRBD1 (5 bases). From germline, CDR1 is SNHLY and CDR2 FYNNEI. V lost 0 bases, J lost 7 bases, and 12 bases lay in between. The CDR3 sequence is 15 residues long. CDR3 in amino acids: CASSEALQGGGELFF. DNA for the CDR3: TGTGCCAGCAGTGAAGCGCTCCAGGGTGGCGGGGAGCTGTTTTTT.

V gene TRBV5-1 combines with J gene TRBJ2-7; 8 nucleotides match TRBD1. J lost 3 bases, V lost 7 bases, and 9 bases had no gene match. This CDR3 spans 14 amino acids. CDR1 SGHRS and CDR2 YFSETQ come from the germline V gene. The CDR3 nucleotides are TGCGCCAGCTACGACGGGACAGGCCTCTACGAGCAGTACTTC. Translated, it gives CASYDGTGLYEQYF.